These 13 T cell receptor beta chains share one sample of origin, sequenced in a study of vaccination and CD4 T cells after COVID-19. Scientists ran DNA taken from cultured CD4+ T cells through the Oncomine TCR Beta short-read assay for sequencing. TCRdb processed the PCR reads anew with MiXCR; each CDR3 protein has one entry. The table has about 14,000 distinct CDR3 sequences, about 60% seen once. Treatment denoted: approximately nine-day PBMC culture with coronavirus spike peptide pools or control peptides (ViraFEST assay). No antigen has been identified for these receptors. The material sequenced was CD4+ T cells from blood, cultured in vitro. The receptors were sampled from a human donor who had recovered from COVID-19.

The chain combines TRBV2 with TRBJ2-1, with 9 bases matching TRBD2. CDR1 is SNHLY and CDR2 is FYNNEI in the germline V gene. After removal of 6 bases from V and 2 bases from J, the junction contained 5 bases not matched to a gene. The CDR3 is 15 residues long. In nucleotides, the CDR3 is TGTGCCAGCAGGAGGGGACTAGCAGCCTACAATGAGCAGTTCTTC. Its protein is CASRRGLAAYNEQFF.

This clonotype was observed once. This chain links TRBV20-1 with TRBJ2-4; 8 positions agree with TRBD2. Germline trimming cut 5 bases from V and 6 bases from J; bases unmatched to any gene: 6. The CDR3 is made up of 13 amino acids. Germline V gene lookup returns CDR1 DFQATT and CDR2 SNEGSKA (reference sequence). The CDR3 sequence: CSAGGLAGNIQYF. For the CDR3, the DNA is TGCAGTGCTGGAGGACTAGCCGGAAACATTCAGTACTTC.

The chain is built from TRBV5-1 and TRBJ1-2; D might be TRBD1 (5 bases). The V gene lost 3 bases and the J gene lost 8 bases, with 17 bases spanning the gap. Germline loops: CDR1 SGHRS, CDR2 YFSETQ. The CDR3 contains 14 residues. The DNA for the CDR3 is TGCGCCAGCAGCTGGGGGGGATCGGGGGAAGGCTACACCTTC. Its protein product is CASSWGGSGEGYTF.

Here the CDR3 reads CASSLAGAFRETQYF. CDR3 sequence (DNA): TGTGCCAGCAGTTTGGCGGGAGCATTTCGGGAGACCCAGTACTTC. J is TRBJ2-5 and V is TRBV7-8; 7 nucleotides match TRBD2. Germline V gives CDR1 SGHVS, CDR2 FQNEAQ. The CDR3 contains 15 residues. J gave up 5 bases and V 6 bases, and 12 bases lay outside the gene matches.

This clonotype came up once. J is TRBJ2-7 and V is TRBV27; 7 nucleotides align to TRBD2. The CDR3 consists of 11 residues. CDR1 is MNHEY, CDR2 SMNVEV, per germline (reference sequence). V lost 6 bases and J lost 6; bases outside the gene matches: 2. The CDR3, as DNA: TGTGCCAGCAGAGGGAGGGCCGAGCAGTACTTC. Its translation is CASRGRAEQYF.

The rearrangement joins TRBV6-1 to TRBJ2-1; D perhaps matches TRBD2 (7 bases). Trimming left V 6 bases short and J 4 bases short, with 19 bases between. CDR1 is MNHNS and CDR2 is SASEGT in the germline V gene. There are 16 residues in the CDR3. This CDR3 reads CASSAAGGGSYNEQFF. For the CDR3, the DNA is TGTGCCAGCAGCGCGGCTGGGGGCGGGAGTTACAATGAGCAGTTCTTC.

The rearrangement links TRBV12-3 or TRBV12-4 to TRBJ1-2, with D possibly being TRBD1 (5 bases). The germline V and J ends were trimmed by 6 bases and 6 bases, with 14 bases remaining between them. The CDR3 has 13 amino acids. The CDR3: CASSRGGDDGYTF. CDR3 bases: TGTGCCAGCAGCCGTGGGGGGGACGATGGCTACACCTTC.

This clonotype was detected only a few times. This chain links TRBV7-2 with TRBJ1-5; D not resolved. The CDR3 runs to 16 residues. Trimming took off 3 bases at V and 2 bases at J, with 14 bases between the two ends. Germline values: CDR1 SGHTA, CDR2 FQGNSA. CDR3 region: CASSFGHGWGNQPQHF. For the CDR3, the DNA is TGTGCCAGCAGCTTCGGCCATGGGTGGGGCAATCAGCCCCAGCATTTT.

The rearrangement joins TRBV20-1 to TRBJ2-7; TRBD2 matches 8 bases. The ends lost 5 bases at V and 4 bases at J; junction bases unmatched: 7. The CDR3 length is 13 residues. Per germline, CDR1 DFQATT and CDR2 SNEGSKA (reference sequence). The CDR3, as DNA: TGCAGTGCTCCCGGGGTAGCGGGGTACGAGCAGTACTTC. Amino acid sequence: CSAPGVAGYEQYF.

This clonotype turned up a few times. The rearrangement joins TRBV28 to TRBJ2-3; D is ambiguous. The germline gives CDR1 MDHEN, CDR2 SYDVKM. V shed 6 bases and J shed 2 bases, with 3 bases lying between them. CDR3 length: 11 amino acids. The CDR3 DNA is TGTGCCAGCAGGACCACAGATACGCAGTATTTT. Protein sequence: CASRTTDTQYF.

This clonotype was observed once. The chain employs TRBV20-1 and TRBJ2-1; maybe TRBD2 (5 bases). V lost 1 base to trimming and J lost 2 bases, with 9 bases between them. This CDR3 has 14 amino acids. From germline, CDR1 is DFQATT and CDR2 SNEGSKA (reference sequence). This chain's CDR3 is CSARVAGPYNEQFF. The DNA of the CDR3 is TGCAGTGCTAGAGTGGCGGGCCCCTACAATGAGCAGTTCTTC.

The rearrangement joins TRBV10-3 to TRBJ1-5; no clear D. The ends were cut back, 8 bases at V and 5 bases at J, with 4 bases in the middle. Germline V CDR1 and CDR2: ENHRY, SYGVKD. The CDR3 extends over 10 amino acids. Here the CDR3 reads CAIGHQPQHF. The CDR3 DNA follows: TGTGCCATCGGGCATCAGCCCCAGCATTTT.

This clonotype came up a few times. The CDR3, as DNA: TGCAGTGCTACCACGACAGGTCGGCACACTGAAGCTTTCTTT. Translation gives CSATTTGRHTEAFF. The chain has TRBV20-1 and TRBJ1-1; perhaps TRBD1 as D (6 bases). V gave up 4 bases and J gave up 3 bases, with 15 bases separating them. The V gene's germline CDR1 is DFQATT and CDR2 SNEGSKA (reference sequence). The CDR3 has 14 residues.